This passage covers 14 T cell receptor beta chains from one sample sequenced in a study of shared clonotypes between healthy human individuals. The assay was immunoSEQ multiplex PCR, and TCRdb's table has in-frame clones only and misses some. The sample has some 2,500,000 clones, roughly 90% seen once; the top ten hold roughly 0.34%. Sequenced material: naive CD4+ T cells from PBMCs. Subset in this sample: CD45RA+ positively selected. The receptors stem from a man aged 18 to 35 in good health. Some clones in this sample may be carry-over from other donors' samples.

J is TRBJ2-7 and V is TRBV5-6; TRBD2 matches at 7 bases. The germline CDR1 and CDR2 sequences are SGHDT and YYEEEE. The CDR3 runs 15 residues. Trimming at V came to 4 bases and at J to 3 bases, leaving 10 bases not matched to a gene. CDR3 region: CASSLGLSVVYEQYF. The CDR3 DNA reads as TGTGCCAGCAGCCTGGGACTATCCGTCGTCTACGAGCAGTACTTC.

The chain has TRBV6-5 and TRBJ2-2, with 12 bases identical to TRBD2. The CDR3 sequence is 15 residues long. V trimming: 7 bases; J trimming: 7 bases; junction bases outside the gene matches: 7. From germline, CDR1 is MNHEY and CDR2 SVGAGI. CDR3 nucleotides: TGTGCCAGCATTAGACTAGCGGGAGCGGGCGGGGAGCTGTTTTTT. This translates into CASIRLAGAGGELFF.

This sequence joins TRBV14 and TRBJ2-3; 12 bases map to TRBD2. V dropped 1 base and J dropped 4; count of bases not matched to a gene: 0. The CDR3 has 15 residues. The germline gives CDR1 SGHDN, CDR2 FVKESK. CDR3 region: CASSQGLAGADTQYF. In DNA form, the CDR3 reads TGTGCCAGCAGCCAAGGACTAGCGGGAGCAGATACGCAGTATTTT.

This clone was seen a few times. This rearrangement joins TRBV28 to TRBJ2-7; D unclear. CDR1 and CDR2 from the germline V gene are MDHEN and SYDVKM. Deletions cut 3 bases from V and 3 bases from J, with 12 bases between. This CDR3 comprises 14 residues. The chain's CDR3 is CASSFSTPGYEQYF. DNA of the CDR3: TGTGCCAGCAGTTTCAGTACGCCAGGCTACGAGCAGTACTTC. Full variable domain (rest looked up from reference TRBV28 and TRBJ2-7): DVKVTQSSRYLVKRTGEKVFLECVQDMDHENMFWYRQDPGLGLRLIYFSYDVKMKEKGDIPEGYSVSREKKERFSLILESASTNQTSMYLCASSFSTPGYEQYFGPGTRLTVT.

The CDR3 DNA is TGCGCCAGCAGCTTGGTGTCCGGCCCAGTAGACGAGCAGTACTTC. This encodes CASSLVSGPVDEQYF. The V gene is TRBV5-1, the J gene TRBJ2-7; D unresolved. Trimming stripped 0 bases from V and 5 bases from J, with 15 bases between. The CDR3 is made up of 15 amino acids. Germline V gene lookup returns CDR1 SGHRS and CDR2 YFSETQ.

The chain recombines TRBV29-1 with TRBJ1-2; D is ambiguous. This CDR3 is built from 14 residues. CDR1 SQVTM and CDR2 ANQGSEA come from the germline V gene. V was clipped by 7 bases and J by 8 bases, with 23 bases between them. CDR3 amino acids: CSAPRVGSGEGYTF. CDR3 coding DNA: TGCAGCGCTCCCCGAGTGGGGTCGGGAGAGGGCTACACCTTC.

This clone was seen a handful of times. V and J are TRBV7-2 and TRBJ1-5, with D perhaps TRBD1 (6 bases). The V gene's germline CDR1 is SGHTA and CDR2 FQGNSA. The CDR3 extends over 15 amino acids. V was clipped by 5 bases and J by 9 bases, with 20 bases between them. The CDR3 loop reads CASSPEMTGRRPQHF. CDR3 sequence (DNA): TGTGCCAGCAGCCCGGAAATGACAGGCCGTCGGCCCCAGCATTTT.

V gene TRBV7-3 combines with J gene TRBJ2-1; 14 bases match TRBD2. This CDR3 region has 16 residues. V shed 5 bases and J 9 bases; nucleotides not matched to a gene: 9. CDR1 SGHTA and CDR2 FQGTGA come from the germline V gene. CDR3 residues: CASSRGTSGSGGEQFF. The CDR3 bases are TGTGCCAGCAGCAGAGGGACTAGCGGGAGTGGGGGTGAGCAGTTCTTC.

The chain uses TRBV28 and TRBJ1-1; TRBD1 agrees at 7 bases. Germline V gene lookup returns CDR1 MDHEN and CDR2 SYDVKM. V shed 2 bases, J shed 10 bases, and the junction held 16 bases outside the gene matches. The CDR3 loop spans 16 amino acids. CDR3 sequence (DNA): TGTGCCAGCAGTTTAGCAGGGGGGCGTCTACTTAGAGGAGCTTTCTTT. Its translation is CASSLAGGRLLRGAFF.

The CDR3 protein is CASSDRVSGVPEAYEQYF. The CDR3 DNA is TGTGCCAGCAGTGATCGAGTGTCAGGCGTCCCAGAAGCGTACGAGCAGTACTTC. This chain uses TRBV2 with TRBJ2-7; D ambiguous. The germline gives CDR1 SNHLY, CDR2 FYNNEI. This CDR3 has 18 residues. V lost 3 bases and J 4 bases, leaving 25 bases between the germline ends.

The sample holds one count of this clone. The rearrangement links TRBV10-3 to TRBJ2-3; 7 bases match TRBD1. V lost 6 bases to trimming and J lost 8 bases; unmatched junction nucleotides: 14. The CDR3 covers 15 residues. CDR1 and CDR2 (germline): ENHRY, SYGVKD. For the CDR3, the DNA is TGTGCCATCAGCCGCGAGACAGGGCTCCTTTCTACGCAGTATTTT. Residues: CAISRETGLLSTQYF.

This rearrangement joins TRBV2 to TRBJ2-7; 12 bases align to TRBD1. CDR3 length: 16 residues. From germline, CDR1 is SNHLY and CDR2 FYNNEI. The trim removed 6 bases at V and 1 base at J, leaving 7 bases unmatched. CDR3 residues: CASRPGTGGSSYEQYF. The CDR3 DNA follows: TGTGCCAGCAGACCCGGGACAGGGGGCTCGTCCTACGAGCAGTACTTC.

The chain recombines TRBV19 with TRBJ2-1, with 8 bases lining up with TRBD1. This CDR3 is 15 amino acids long. Germline CDR1 is LNHDA and CDR2 is SQIVND (reference sequence). V dropped 6 bases and J dropped 6; count of bases not matched to a gene: 10. This chain's CDR3 is CASRLQGALFNEQFF. Written as DNA, the CDR3 is TGTGCCAGTAGACTGCAGGGGGCTTTATTCAATGAGCAGTTCTTC.

V is TRBV7-2 and J is TRBJ2-4; 11 nucleotides line up with TRBD1. The CDR3 contains 15 residues. The trim removed 4 bases at V and 7 bases at J, leaving 6 bases unmatched. Germline CDR1 is SGHTA and CDR2 is FQGNSA. CDR3 loop: CASSWAGQGANIQYF. For the CDR3, the DNA is TGTGCCAGCAGCTGGGCCGGACAGGGGGCTAACATTCAGTACTTC. The variable domain in full, with the rest retrieved from reference TRBV7-2 and TRBJ2-4, is GAGVSQSPSNKVTEKGKDVELRCDPISGHTALYWYRQSLGQGLEFLIYFQGNSAPDKSGLPSDRFSAERTGGSVSTLTIQRTQQEDSAVYLCASSWAGQGANIQYFGAGTRLSVL.